These T cell receptor beta chains were read from a single sample in a study of regulatory T cells in long-lasting Graves disease. MiXCR, run by TCRdb on the multiplex PCR reads, gives a single entry per CDR3 protein. The sample has fewer than 600,000 distinct CDR3 sequences, around a fifth seen once. Source: peripheral blood mononuclear cells (PBMCs), taken when the disease was refractory, from a patient treated with antithyroid drugs. The receptors were gathered from a female donor with Graves disease. The CDR3 runs from the conserved cysteine through the conserved F or W. A D gene is named only where the DNA matches it firmly. Clone sizes are given selectively: once, few, many, or a class where the clone is expanded.

j_gene,d_gene,abundance,v_gene,CDR3aa,CDR3nt
TRBJ2-7,NA,NA,TRBV10-3,CAIGRLTYEQYF,TGTGCCATCGGGCGGCTTACCTACGAGCAGTACTTC
TRBJ1-1,TRBD1,NA,TRBV9,CASSPGDSDTEAFF,TGTGCCAGCAGCCCGGGGGACAGTGACACTGAAGCTTTCTTT
TRBJ2-7,TRBD2,NA,TRBV5-1,CASSRWTSGGLNEQYF,TGCGCCAGCAGCCGTTGGACTAGCGGGGGTCTGAACGAGCAGTACTTC
TRBJ1-4,NA,few,TRBV19,CASSAHPAGSEKLFF,TGTGCCAGTAGTGCCCATCCGGCGGGGAGTGAAAAACTGTTTTTT
TRBJ1-1,TRBD1,NA,TRBV9,CASSVDGQGGTEAFF,TGTGCCAGCAGCGTAGATGGGCAGGGGGGAACTGAAGCTTTCTTT
TRBJ1-1,NA,NA,TRBV6-5,CASSYPVGGANTEAFF,TGTGCCAGCAGTTACCCCGTGGGGGGTGCGAACACTGAAGCTTTCTTT
TRBJ2-3,NA,NA,TRBV20-1,CSARENTDTQYF,TGCAGTGCTAGAGAGAACACAGATACGCAGTATTTT
TRBJ1-1,NA,NA,TRBV6-9,CASSYSPGDTEALF,TGTGCCAGCAGTTACTCTCCCGGAGACACTGAAGCTCTCTTT
TRBJ2-7,TRBD1,NA,TRBV10-3,CAISELGTVAYEQYF,TGTGCCATCAGTGAGTTGGGGACAGTCGCCTACGAGCAGTACTTC
TRBJ2-5,NA,many,TRBV29-1,CSADLVETQYF,TGCAGCGCCGACCTTGTAGAGACCCAGTACTTC
TRBJ1-2,TRBD1,few,TRBV20-1,CSAMTGVVGYTF,TGCAGTGCAATGACAGGGGTCGTTGGCTACACCTTC
TRBJ2-7,NA,many,TRBV20-1,CSASEGVGYEQYF,TGCAGTGCTAGTGAGGGGGTAGGCTACGAGCAGTACTTC
TRBJ2-2,NA,few,TRBV15,CATSRMGFDGELFF,TGTGCCACCAGCAGGATGGGCTTCGACGGGGAGCTGTTTTTT
TRBJ2-1,TRBD2,NA,TRBV7-2,CASSRTSGRWNEQFF,TGTGCCAGCAGCCGGACTAGCGGGAGGTGGAATGAGCAGTTCTTC
TRBJ2-5,NA,many,TRBV12-3/TRBV12-4,CASSPRGTQETQYF,TGTGCCAGCAGTCCACGGGGGACCCAAGAGACCCAGTACTTC
TRBJ1-2,NA,NA,TRBV30,CAWSNVGGGYGYTF,TGTGCCTGGAGTAATGTGGGGGGCGGCTATGGCTACACCTTC
TRBJ2-5,TRBD2,once,TRBV6-1,CANIPPLAGGPETQYF,TGTGCCAACATCCCCCCCTTAGCGGGAGGTCCAGAGACCCAGTACTTC
TRBJ2-7,NA,few,TRBV3-1,CASSQRERSYEQYF,TGTGCCAGCAGCCAACGGGAACGGTCCTACGAGCAGTACTTC
TRBJ1-2,NA,NA,TRBV29-1,CSVPIFGTDGYTF,TGCAGCGTCCCGATTTTCGGTACCGATGGCTACACCTTC
TRBJ2-7,NA,many,TRBV12-3/TRBV12-4,CASSHRTGSSYEQYF,TGTGCCAGCAGCCATCGAACGGGGAGCTCCTACGAGCAGTACTTC
TRBJ2-1,NA,NA,TRBV9,CASSVARGQGMDEQFF,TGTGCCAGCAGCGTAGCTCGAGGTCAGGGGATGGATGAGCAGTTCTTC
TRBJ1-2,NA,few,TRBV20-1,CSAAEGHLNYGHTF,TGCAGTGCCGCCGAAGGACACCTAAACTATGGCCACACCTTC
TRBJ2-7,NA,many,TRBV20-1,CSAWDTSAYEQYF,TGCAGTGCCTGGGATACTTCAGCCTACGAGCAGTACTTC
TRBJ1-1,NA,few,TRBV19,CASAGTPTTLNTEAFF,TGTGCCAGTGCAGGGACCCCTACGACCTTGAACACTGAAGCTTTCTTT
TRBJ2-5,NA,NA,TRBV5-1,CASSSTIGGETQYF,TGCGCCAGCAGCTCCACAATAGGGGGAGAGACCCAGTACTTC
TRBJ2-7,TRBD2,NA,TRBV7-9,CASSFGGSTYEQYF,TGTGCCAGCAGCTTCGGCGGGAGTACATACGAGCAGTACTTC
TRBJ2-7,NA,NA,TRBV19,CASSTGTSTMYHEQYF,TGTGCCAGTAGTACCGGGACGTCGACTATGTACCACGAGCAGTACTTC
TRBJ1-1,TRBD1,NA,TRBV11-2,CTSSLGLSRGRNTEAFF,TGTACCAGCAGCTTAGGCCTGTCCAGGGGGCGAAACACTGAAGCTTTCTTT
TRBJ2-5,NA,many,TRBV28,CASMGAFEKTQYF,TGTGCCAGCATGGGCGCATTTGAAAAGACCCAGTACTTC
TRBJ1-5,NA,NA,TRBV20-1,CSALTIGRNSNQPQHF,TGCAGTGCTCTTACGATCGGACGGAATAGCAATCAGCCCCAGCATTTT
TRBJ1-6,TRBD1,many,TRBV28,CASNIRQGNSPLHF,TGTGCCAGCAACATAAGACAGGGTAATTCACCCCTCCACTTT
TRBJ1-1,NA,few,TRBV7-2,CASSLMAIKDTEAFF,TGTGCCAGCAGCTTAATGGCGATTAAGGACACTGAAGCTTTCTTT
TRBJ2-2,NA,few,TRBV27,CASTYLRDSYTGELFF,TGTGCCAGCACATACCTCCGGGACTCTTACACCGGGGAGCTGTTTTTT
TRBJ2-7,NA,many,TRBV7-6,CASSPEALGSYEQYF,TGTGCCAGCAGCCCCGAGGCCCTAGGATCCTACGAGCAGTACTTC
TRBJ2-7,NA,few,TRBV27,CASSHDQGYEQYF,TGTGCCAGCAGTCACGACCAGGGCTACGAGCAGTACTTC
TRBJ2-2,TRBD1,NA,TRBV6-2/TRBV6-3,CASSYSKGTVVNSGELFF,TGTGCCAGCAGTTACTCGAAGGGGACAGTAGTAAACAGCGGGGAGCTGTTTTTT
TRBJ2-7,NA,many,TRBV11-2,CASSSPRGAVREQYF,TGTGCCAGCAGCTCCCCCCGGGGCGCGGTGCGGGAGCAGTACTTC
TRBJ2-5,TRBD1,NA,TRBV24-1,CATSGGNRGVGVETQYF,TGTGCCACCAGTGGAGGAAACAGGGGAGTTGGCGTAGAGACCCAGTACTTC
TRBJ2-3,NA,NA,TRBV28,CASSSPAVGASTDTQYF,TGTGCCAGCAGTTCCCCCGCGGTCGGAGCTAGCACAGATACGCAGTATTTT
TRBJ1-5,NA,NA,TRBV19,CASSIDPRGPRNQPQHF,TGTGCCAGTAGTATAGACCCTCGAGGCCCCCGCAATCAGCCCCAGCATTTT
TRBJ2-1,NA,few,TRBV7-2,CASSPRQSSYNEQFF,TGTGCCAGCAGCCCCCGACAGAGCTCCTACAATGAGCAGTTCTTC
TRBJ1-1,TRBD1,many,TRBV28,CASRDRGYTEAFF,TGTGCCAGCAGGGACAGGGGATACACTGAAGCTTTCTTT
TRBJ1-2,NA,many,TRBV7-8,CASSRLMGFNYGYTF,TGTGCCAGCAGCCGTCTCATGGGGTTCAACTATGGCTACACCTTC
TRBJ1-6,NA,NA,TRBV4-1,CASNQEVQSPLHF,TGCGCCAGCAACCAAGAGGTCCAATCACCCCTCCACTTT
TRBJ1-1,NA,few,TRBV7-2,CASSLARLSSEAFF,TGTGCCAGCAGCTTAGCAAGGCTCTCATCTGAAGCTTTCTTT
TRBJ2-1,TRBD2,NA,TRBV11-3,CASSFTSGGSPRMNEQFF,TGTGCCAGCAGCTTTACTAGCGGGGGGTCACCCCGGATGAATGAGCAGTTCTTC
TRBJ2-7,NA,many,TRBV12-3/TRBV12-4,CASRLGGVHEQYF,TGTGCCAGCAGGCTGGGGGGAGTCCACGAGCAGTACTTC
TRBJ2-3,NA,NA,TRBV2,CASRPPLASTDTQYF,TGTGCCAGCAGGCCCCCTCTCGCCAGCACAGATACGCAGTATTTT
TRBJ1-2,NA,few,TRBV19,CASSIEPSNYGYTF,TGTGCCAGTAGTATAGAGCCTTCTAACTATGGCTACACCTTC
TRBJ2-5,TRBD2,many,TRBV6-1,CASSRLAETQYF,TGTGCCAGCAGTCGACTAGCAGAGACCCAGTACTTC
TRBJ2-1,TRBD2,NA,TRBV28,CASSQHGTSGGRGQFF,TGTGCCAGCAGCCAACACGGGACTAGCGGGGGGCGGGGGCAGTTCTTC
TRBJ2-7,TRBD1,NA,TRBV11-2,CASSLSWEPRDRGWEQYF,TGTGCCAGCAGCTTAAGCTGGGAGCCCCGGGACAGGGGGTGGGAGCAGTACTTC
TRBJ2-7,NA,many,TRBV12-3/TRBV12-4,CASSPDRAQQYF,TGTGCCAGCAGTCCTGACCGGGCCCAGCAGTACTTC
TRBJ2-7,NA,NA,TRBV2,CASRGPGEWSYKQYF,TGTGCCAGCAGGGGGCCGGGGGAATGGTCGTACAAGCAGTACTTC
TRBJ2-7,TRBD2,few,TRBV6-4,CASSDTRTGLADSYEQYF,TGTGCCAGCAGTGACACGAGAACGGGACTAGCGGACTCCTACGAGCAGTACTTC
TRBJ2-5,NA,few,TRBV5-6,CASSLVRWGETQYF,TGTGCCAGCAGCTTGGTGAGGTGGGGAGAGACCCAGTACTTC
TRBJ2-3,TRBD2,few,TRBV20-1,CSARGLSGRAFVDTQYF,TGCAGTGCTAGAGGACTCAGCGGGAGGGCCTTCGTCGATACGCAGTATTTT